A selection of T cell receptor beta chains follows, all from one sample in a study of blood T cell repertoires in COVID-19. Only in-frame clones appear in the TCRdb table, and some are missing; sequencing was by immunoSEQ multiplex PCR. The data show tens of thousands of clones, about four fifths seen once. Sequencing input: peripheral blood. The source of these receptors is a man aged 80 or over with acute or convalescent COVID-19. Each CDR3 is given with its conserved first and last residue. D genes are given only for firm matches. Rows may omit the clone size; those that give it use once, few, many or a size class.

abundance: .
v_gene: TRBV9
d_gene: .
j_gene: TRBJ2-2
CDR3nt: TGTGCCAGCAGCTCAGCCATGCGAGGCACCGGGGAGCTGTTTTTT
CDR3aa: CASSSAMRGTGELFF

abundance: .
v_gene: TRBV9
d_gene: TRBD1
j_gene: TRBJ2-5
CDR3nt: TGTGCCAGCAGCGTCGCCGGGACAGCCCAAGAGACCCAGTACTTC
CDR3aa: CASSVAGTAQETQYF

abundance: .
v_gene: TRBV7-3
d_gene: TRBD1
j_gene: TRBJ2-1
CDR3nt: TGTGCCAGCAGCGAAACCCGACAGGGGTGGCAGTTCTTC
CDR3aa: CASSETRQGWQFF

abundance: .
v_gene: TRBV5-1
d_gene: TRBD2
j_gene: TRBJ2-7
CDR3nt: TGCGCCAGCAGCTCGCCAGCGGGGGGGGGCTCCTACGAGCAGTACTTC
CDR3aa: CASSSPAGGGSYEQYF

abundance: .
v_gene: TRBV12-3/TRBV12-4
d_gene: TRBD1
j_gene: TRBJ2-1
CDR3nt: TGTGCCAGCAGCACAGGGGGCTTCGAGCAGTTCTTC
CDR3aa: CASSTGGFEQFF

abundance: .
v_gene: TRBV4-1
d_gene: TRBD1
j_gene: TRBJ1-6
CDR3nt: TGCGCCAGCAGCCAAGAACCTTCCGGGACAGGGTACTCACCCCTCCACTTT
CDR3aa: CASSQEPSGTGYSPLHF

abundance: .
v_gene: TRBV7-3
d_gene: .
j_gene: TRBJ1-1
CDR3nt: TGTGCCAGCAGCTTATATGAGGGCACTGAAGCTTTCTTT
CDR3aa: CASSLYEGTEAFF

abundance: .
v_gene: TRBV7-3
d_gene: .
j_gene: TRBJ1-1
CDR3nt: TGTGCCAGCAGCTTAGGACAGAAGAACACTGAAGCTTTCTTT
CDR3aa: CASSLGQKNTEAFF

abundance: .
v_gene: TRBV19
d_gene: .
j_gene: TRBJ1-1
CDR3nt: TGTGCCAGTAGGGACAGCCTGAACACTGAAGCTTTCTTT
CDR3aa: CASRDSLNTEAFF

abundance: few
v_gene: TRBV12-3/TRBV12-4
d_gene: .
j_gene: TRBJ1-2
CDR3nt: TGTGCCAGCAGTTTAGCGCTCGGGTACACCTTC
CDR3aa: CASSLALGYTF

abundance: .
v_gene: TRBV29-1
d_gene: TRBD1
j_gene: TRBJ1-2
CDR3nt: TGCAGCGCCTACACAGGGGACGACTATGGCTACACCTTC
CDR3aa: CSAYTGDDYGYTF

abundance: .
v_gene: TRBV4-1
d_gene: .
j_gene: TRBJ1-1
CDR3nt: TGCGCCAGCAGCCAAGGCAGGGTCCGTAACACTGAAGCTTTCTTT
CDR3aa: CASSQGRVRNTEAFF

abundance: once
v_gene: TRBV6-5
d_gene: TRBD1
j_gene: TRBJ1-2
CDR3nt: TGTGCCAGCAGTCCCCCCGACAGGGGAGGACACACCTTC
CDR3aa: CASSPPDRGGHTF

abundance: .
v_gene: TRBV24-1
d_gene: TRBD1
j_gene: TRBJ2-3
CDR3nt: TGTGCCACCAGTGATTCGGGACAGGAATCTGGGGAGGCAGATACGCAGTATTTT
CDR3aa: CATSDSGQESGEADTQYF

abundance: .
v_gene: TRBV7-9
d_gene: .
j_gene: TRBJ1-5
CDR3nt: TGTGCCAGCAGCTTAGGGGGAGGGAATCAGCCCCAGCATTTT
CDR3aa: CASSLGGGNQPQHF

abundance: .
v_gene: TRBV3-1/TRBV3-2
d_gene: TRBD2
j_gene: TRBJ2-3
CDR3nt: TGTGCCAGCAGCCCCCCCGGACTAGCGCCGGATACGCAGTATTTT
CDR3aa: CASSPPGLAPDTQYF

abundance: .
v_gene: TRBV5-8
d_gene: .
j_gene: TRBJ1-5
CDR3nt: TGTGCCAGCAGCTTGGTAGATCAGCCCCAGCATTTT
CDR3aa: CASSLVDQPQHF

abundance: few
v_gene: TRBV6-5
d_gene: .
j_gene: TRBJ1-1
CDR3nt: TGTGCCAGCAGTTACTCTCCCGCCTCGGGGACTGAAGCTTTCTTT
CDR3aa: CASSYSPASGTEAFF

abundance: .
v_gene: TRBV7-4
d_gene: .
j_gene: TRBJ1-4
CDR3nt: TGTGCCAGCATTGCAGGGTGGGGCGAAAAACTGTTTTTT
CDR3aa: CASIAGWGEKLFF

abundance: .
v_gene: TRBV19
d_gene: TRBD1
j_gene: TRBJ2-1
CDR3nt: TGTGCCAGTAGTATGGAGGACAGGGGATACAATGAGCAGTTCTTC
CDR3aa: CASSMEDRGYNEQFF

abundance: .
v_gene: TRBV7-9
d_gene: TRBD1
j_gene: TRBJ1-6
CDR3nt: TGTGCCAGCAGCTCCGGGACAGGGGGTTCACCCCTCCACTTT
CDR3aa: CASSSGTGGSPLHF

abundance: .
v_gene: TRBV2
d_gene: .
j_gene: TRBJ2-7
CDR3nt: TGTGCCAGCAGTGAGCGGGGGCCTTCCTACGAGCAGTACTTC
CDR3aa: CASSERGPSYEQYF

abundance: .
v_gene: TRBV10-3
d_gene: .
j_gene: TRBJ2-3
CDR3nt: TGTGCCATCAGTACAGGGGAGGTGGGGGATACGCAGTATTTT
CDR3aa: CAISTGEVGDTQYF

abundance: .
v_gene: TRBV5-1
d_gene: TRBD1
j_gene: TRBJ2-1
CDR3nt: TGCGCCAGCAGCTTGGAAGGACAGGGCAATGAGCAGTTCTTC
CDR3aa: CASSLEGQGNEQFF

abundance: .
v_gene: TRBV29-1
d_gene: .
j_gene: TRBJ2-5
CDR3nt: TGCAGCTATTTTCGGGGGGCCCAAGAGACCCAGTACTTC
CDR3aa: CSYFRGAQETQYF

abundance: .
v_gene: TRBV4-2
d_gene: .
j_gene: TRBJ1-5
CDR3nt: TGTGCCAGCAGCCAAGATCGACAGGCAGGTCAGCCCCAGCATTTT
CDR3aa: CASSQDRQAGQPQHF

abundance: .
v_gene: TRBV5-4
d_gene: TRBD1
j_gene: TRBJ1-1
CDR3nt: TGTGCCAGCATCTTAGGAGGACAGGGGGCAAGAACTGAAGCTTTCTTT
CDR3aa: CASILGGQGARTEAFF

abundance: .
v_gene: TRBV19
d_gene: TRBD1
j_gene: TRBJ2-5
CDR3nt: TGTGCCAGTATGGGTACAGGGGTTGAGACCCAGTACTTC
CDR3aa: CASMGTGVETQYF

abundance: .
v_gene: TRBV3-1/TRBV3-2
d_gene: .
j_gene: TRBJ1-1
CDR3nt: TGTGCCAGCAGCTACGCGCGGCGGGACACTGAAGCTTTCTTT
CDR3aa: CASSYARRDTEAFF

abundance: .
v_gene: TRBV7-3
d_gene: TRBD1
j_gene: TRBJ1-2
CDR3nt: TGTGCCAGCAGCTCCCCACAGGGGGCGCGGTATGGCTACACCTTC
CDR3aa: CASSSPQGARYGYTF

abundance: .
v_gene: TRBV7-8
d_gene: TRBD2
j_gene: TRBJ2-1
CDR3nt: TGTGCCAGCAGCTTCAGTAGCGGGGGTGTCTCCTACAATGAGCAGTTCTTC
CDR3aa: CASSFSSGGVSYNEQFF

abundance: .
v_gene: TRBV6-5
d_gene: TRBD2
j_gene: TRBJ2-7
CDR3nt: TGTGCCTTTGGCGGGGGGGCCGGATACGAGCAGTACTTC
CDR3aa: CAFGGGAGYEQYF

abundance: .
v_gene: TRBV5-1
d_gene: .
j_gene: TRBJ1-1
CDR3nt: TGCGCCAGCAGCTTGGACGGGGGAGGTACGAACACTGAAGCTTTCTTT
CDR3aa: CASSLDGGGTNTEAFF

abundance: .
v_gene: TRBV19
d_gene: TRBD1
j_gene: TRBJ1-2
CDR3nt: TGTGCCAGTAGTCTGGGGACAGGGGGAAACTATGGCTACACCTTC
CDR3aa: CASSLGTGGNYGYTF

abundance: .
v_gene: TRBV5-4
d_gene: .
j_gene: TRBJ1-2
CDR3nt: TGTGCCAGCAGCTTGGCCAGGCGCTACACCTTC
CDR3aa: CASSLARRYTF

abundance: .
v_gene: TRBV19
d_gene: .
j_gene: TRBJ1-6
CDR3nt: TGTGCCAGTAGGCCGGACAGATATAATTCACCCCTCCACTTT
CDR3aa: CASRPDRYNSPLHF

abundance: .
v_gene: TRBV25-1
d_gene: TRBD1
j_gene: TRBJ1-1
CDR3nt: TGTGCCAGCAGGGGACAGGGGTTCACTGAAGCTTTCTTT
CDR3aa: CASRGQGFTEAFF

abundance: .
v_gene: TRBV7-2
d_gene: TRBD1
j_gene: TRBJ2-7
CDR3nt: TGTGCCAGCAGCTCCCGACAGGGTGGTTTCTACGAGCAGTACTTC
CDR3aa: CASSSRQGGFYEQYF

abundance: .
v_gene: TRBV7-6
d_gene: .
j_gene: TRBJ2-1
CDR3nt: TGTGCCAGCAGCCTTAGCCCCACAAATGAGCAGTTCTTC
CDR3aa: CASSLSPTNEQFF

abundance: .
v_gene: TRBV7-6
d_gene: .
j_gene: TRBJ1-1
CDR3nt: TGTGCCAGCAGCTTAGGGGGCGCCACTGAAGCTTTCTTT
CDR3aa: CASSLGGATEAFF

abundance: .
v_gene: TRBV3-1/TRBV3-2
d_gene: TRBD2
j_gene: TRBJ2-2
CDR3nt: TGTGCCAGCAGCCAAGATAGGGGACTAGCGGGGGGCGACACCGGGGAGCTGTTTTTT
CDR3aa: CASSQDRGLAGGDTGELFF

abundance: few
v_gene: TRBV5-1
d_gene: TRBD1
j_gene: TRBJ2-5
CDR3nt: TGCGCCAGCAGCCCAGGGGGCGGGGAGACCCAGTACTTC
CDR3aa: CASSPGGGETQYF

abundance: .
v_gene: TRBV20-1
d_gene: .
j_gene: TRBJ1-1
CDR3nt: TGCAGTGCTAGTCGGGGGAACACTGAAGCTTTCTTT
CDR3aa: CSASRGNTEAFF

abundance: .
v_gene: TRBV5-1
d_gene: .
j_gene: TRBJ2-7
CDR3nt: TGCGCCAGCAGCTTGGATCCTAGCTACTCCTACGAGCAGTACTTC
CDR3aa: CASSLDPSYSYEQYF

abundance: .
v_gene: TRBV7-3
d_gene: TRBD1
j_gene: TRBJ2-2
CDR3nt: TGTGCCAGCAGCTCCGGGACAGGGTTAACCGGGGAGCTGTTTTTT
CDR3aa: CASSSGTGLTGELFF

abundance: .
v_gene: TRBV29-1
d_gene: TRBD1
j_gene: TRBJ2-3
CDR3nt: TGCAGCGTTGAAATGTGGGACAGGGGGACTGGTACGCAGTATTTT
CDR3aa: CSVEMWDRGTGTQYF

abundance: few
v_gene: TRBV6-4
d_gene: TRBD2
j_gene: TRBJ2-3
CDR3nt: TGTGCCAGCAGTTCTTACGGGACTACCGGAACAGATACGCAGTATTTT
CDR3aa: CASSSYGTTGTDTQYF

abundance: few
v_gene: TRBV19
d_gene: TRBD1
j_gene: TRBJ2-7
CDR3nt: TGTGCCAGTAGTAACAGGGGGGTGTACGAGCAGTACTTC
CDR3aa: CASSNRGVYEQYF

abundance: .
v_gene: TRBV5-1
d_gene: TRBD1
j_gene: TRBJ1-2
CDR3nt: TGCGCCAGCAGTACGACAGGGACAACGCGTGGTGGCTACACCTTC
CDR3aa: CASSTTGTTRGGYTF

abundance: few
v_gene: TRBV7-3
d_gene: TRBD1
j_gene: TRBJ2-3
CDR3nt: TGTGCCAGCAGTTCTGCCGGGACAGGGTATGGAGATACGCAGTATTTT
CDR3aa: CASSSAGTGYGDTQYF

abundance: .
v_gene: TRBV12-3/TRBV12-4
d_gene: .
j_gene: TRBJ1-1
CDR3nt: TGTGCCAGCAGGTCACAGGGCTCTGAAGCTTTCTTT
CDR3aa: CASRSQGSEAFF

abundance: once
v_gene: TRBV9
d_gene: .
j_gene: TRBJ1-4
CDR3nt: TGTGCCAGCAGCGTTCAGGGAATCTCTAATGAAAAACTGTTTTTT
CDR3aa: CASSVQGISNEKLFF

abundance: few
v_gene: TRBV5-6
d_gene: TRBD1
j_gene: TRBJ2-7
CDR3nt: TGTGCCAGCAGCTTTGGACAGGGGGCTTCCGACGAGCAGTACTTC
CDR3aa: CASSFGQGASDEQYF